Below are 6 T cell receptor beta chains sequenced from a single sample in a study of T cell repertoires in aging, cancer and after chemotherapy. Multiplex touch-down PCR with TRB-A/B primers amplified rearranged V-D-J TRB sequences. Each CDR3 protein gets one entry after TCRdb re-called the multiplex PCR reads with MiXCR. The data hold about 6,200 distinct CDR3 sequences, with approximately 29% observed a single time. Amplification of TCR beta used genomic DNA extracted from peripheral blood. The sequencing input was blood. These receptors were obtained from a human donor with a blood cancer.

This clonotype turned up a few times. The chain carries TRBV7-2 and TRBJ1-2; TRBD1 is a possible D gene (6 bases). V was shortened by 3 bases and J by 5 bases, with 7 bases between the two germline ends. Germline V gene data show CDR1 as SGHTA and CDR2 as FQGNSA. This CDR3 spans 12 amino acids. The CDR3 DNA follows: TGTGCCAGCAGCTTCCAGGGGTATGGCTACACCTTC. As protein: CASSFQGYGYTF.

This clonotype has a handful of counts. The rearrangement links TRBV7-2 to TRBJ2-7, with 7 positions matching TRBD2. This CDR3 region has 15 residues. Germline CDR1 reads SGHTA; CDR2 reads FQGNSA. The trim removed 4 bases at V and 3 bases at J, leaving 9 bases unmatched. Written as DNA, the CDR3 is TGTGCCAGCAGCTCGGCCACTAGCGCTAGCTACGAGCAGTACTTC. Protein sequence: CASSSATSASYEQYF. The whole variable domain, filled in from reference TRBV7-2 and TRBJ2-7, reads GAGVSQSPSNKVTEKGKDVELRCDPISGHTALYWYRQSLGQGLEFLIYFQGNSAPDKSGLPSDRFSAERTGGSVSTLTIQRTQQEDSAVYLCASSSATSASYEQYFGPGTRLTVT.

The rearrangement joins TRBV11-2 to TRBJ2-7; unclear D gene. Trimming pared 2 bases from V and 4 bases from J, leaving 9 bases between. This CDR3 is 13 amino acids long. CDR1 is SGHAT, CDR2 FQNNGV, per germline. The DNA of the CDR3 is TGTGCCAGCAGCTTAAACCCTATTTACGAGCAGTACTTC. This translates into CASSLNPIYEQYF.

This clonotype was detected a few times. The genes are TRBV11-2 and TRBJ2-2; no clear D gene. Germline CDR1 is SGHAT and CDR2 is FQNNGV. Deletions cut 6 bases from V and 2 bases from J, with 1 base between. This CDR3 has 11 residues. The CDR3 here is CASRNTGELFF. DNA for the CDR3: TGTGCCAGCAGAAACACCGGGGAGCTGTTTTTT.

This clonotype was seen a handful of times. The chain uses TRBV7-2 and TRBJ2-5; 8 nucleotides line up with TRBD2. The V and J ends lost 5 bases and 7 bases, in that order; junction bases with no gene match: 12. The germline gives CDR1 SGHTA, CDR2 FQGNSA. The CDR3 has 15 amino acids. CDR3 residues: CASSPLGAGEGTQYF. DNA of the CDR3: TGTGCCAGCAGCCCCCTGGGAGCGGGAGAGGGGACCCAGTACTTC.

By share of the sample, this clonotype is medium-sized. The CDR3 reads CASSPPSNSGANVLTF. In nucleotides, the CDR3 is TGTGCCAGCAGCCCGCCCTCCAACTCTGGGGCCAACGTCCTGACTTTC. The chain links TRBV7-9 to TRBJ2-6, with no clear D. In germline, CDR1 is SEHNR, CDR2 FQNEAQ (reference sequence). The CDR3 totals 16 residues. Trimming shortened V by 5 bases and J by 0 bases, and 11 bases separated the two germline ends. Using reference TRBV7-9 and TRBJ2-6 for the parts outside the CDR3, the full variable domain is DTGVSQNPRHKITKRGQNVTFRCDPISEHNRLYWYRQTLGQGPEFLTYFQNEAQLEKSRLLSDRFSAERPKGSFSTLEIQRTEQGDSAMYLCASSPPSNSGANVLTFGAGSRLTVL.